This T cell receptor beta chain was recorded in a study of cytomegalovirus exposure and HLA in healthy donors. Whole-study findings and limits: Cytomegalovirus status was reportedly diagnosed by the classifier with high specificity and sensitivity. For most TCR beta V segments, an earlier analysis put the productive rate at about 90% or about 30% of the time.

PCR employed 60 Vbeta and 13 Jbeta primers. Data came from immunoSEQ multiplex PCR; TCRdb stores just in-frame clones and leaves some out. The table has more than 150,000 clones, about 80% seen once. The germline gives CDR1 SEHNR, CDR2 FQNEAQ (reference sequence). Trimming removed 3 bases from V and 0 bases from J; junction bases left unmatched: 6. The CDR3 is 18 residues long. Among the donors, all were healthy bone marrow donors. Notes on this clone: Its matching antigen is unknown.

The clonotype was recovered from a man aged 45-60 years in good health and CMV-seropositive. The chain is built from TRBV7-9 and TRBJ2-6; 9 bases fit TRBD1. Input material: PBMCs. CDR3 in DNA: TGTGCCAGCAGCTTTGGGGACAGGGTGTTCTCTGGGGCCAACGTCCTGACTTTC. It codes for CASSFGDRVFSGANVLTF.